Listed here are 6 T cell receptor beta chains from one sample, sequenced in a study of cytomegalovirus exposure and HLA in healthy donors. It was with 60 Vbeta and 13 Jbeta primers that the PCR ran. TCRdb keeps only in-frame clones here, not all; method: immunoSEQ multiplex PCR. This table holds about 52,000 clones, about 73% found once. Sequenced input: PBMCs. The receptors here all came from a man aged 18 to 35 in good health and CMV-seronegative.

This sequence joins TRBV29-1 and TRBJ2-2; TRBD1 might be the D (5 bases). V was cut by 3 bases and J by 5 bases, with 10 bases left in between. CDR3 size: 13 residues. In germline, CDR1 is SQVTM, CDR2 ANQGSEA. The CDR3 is CSVDSGRTGELFF. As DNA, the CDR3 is TGCAGCGTTGATTCAGGGCGGACCGGGGAGCTGTTTTTT.

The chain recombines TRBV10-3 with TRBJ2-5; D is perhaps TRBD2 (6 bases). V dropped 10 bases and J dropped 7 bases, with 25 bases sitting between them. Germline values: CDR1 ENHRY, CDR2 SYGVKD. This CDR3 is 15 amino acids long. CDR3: CATDGGTEQRGTQYF. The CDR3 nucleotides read TGTGCCACCGACGGCGGGACTGAACAGAGAGGGACCCAGTACTTC.

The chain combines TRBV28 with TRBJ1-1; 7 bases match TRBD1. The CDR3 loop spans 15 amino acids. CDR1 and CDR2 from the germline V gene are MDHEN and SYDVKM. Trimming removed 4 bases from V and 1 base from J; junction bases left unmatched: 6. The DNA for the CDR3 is TGTGCCAGCAGTTCGGGACAGACTAAGAACACTGAAGCTTTCTTT. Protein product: CASSSGQTKNTEAFF.

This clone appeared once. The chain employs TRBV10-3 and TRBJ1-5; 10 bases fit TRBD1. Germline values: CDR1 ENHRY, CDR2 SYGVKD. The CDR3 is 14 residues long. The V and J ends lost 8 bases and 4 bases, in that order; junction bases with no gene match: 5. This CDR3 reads CAIRGTGDNQPQHF. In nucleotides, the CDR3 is TGTGCCATCCGAGGGACAGGGGATAATCAGCCCCAGCATTTT.

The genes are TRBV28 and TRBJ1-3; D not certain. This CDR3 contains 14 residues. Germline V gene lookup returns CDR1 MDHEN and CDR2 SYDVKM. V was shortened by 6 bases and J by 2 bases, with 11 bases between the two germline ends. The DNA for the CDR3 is TGTGCCAGCAGCCCGTTGAGTGCTGGAAACACCATATATTTT. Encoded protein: CASSPLSAGNTIYF.

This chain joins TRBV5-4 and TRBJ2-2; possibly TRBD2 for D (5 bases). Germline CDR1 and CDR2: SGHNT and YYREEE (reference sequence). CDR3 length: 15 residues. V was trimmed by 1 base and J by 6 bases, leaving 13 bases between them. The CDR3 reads CASSLPLIGAGELFF. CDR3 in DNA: TGTGCCAGCAGCTTGCCCTTGATCGGGGCCGGGGAGCTGTTTTTT.